One TCR beta chain is described in this entry. Assay used: immunoSEQ multiplex PCR; TCRdb lists only in-frame clones, some missing. The sample has more than 2,000,000 clones, roughly nine tenths seen once. This sample stems from a study of shared clonotypes between healthy human individuals. Germline assignment: CDR1 SGHNT and CDR2 YYREEE (reference sequence). The CDR3 runs to 14 residues. Trimming took off 4 bases at V and 2 bases at J, with 13 bases between the two ends. The sample comprised naive CD4+ T cells sorted from blood. Stated subset: CD45RA+ positively selected. The V gene is TRBV5-4, the J gene TRBJ2-7; a possible D gene is TRBD2 (6 bases). This sequence was found in a man aged 18 to 30 in good health. The CDR3 loop is CASSPAGPTYEQYF. CDR3 coding DNA: TGTGCCAGCAGCCCCGCGGGGCCAACCTACGAGCAGTACTTC.